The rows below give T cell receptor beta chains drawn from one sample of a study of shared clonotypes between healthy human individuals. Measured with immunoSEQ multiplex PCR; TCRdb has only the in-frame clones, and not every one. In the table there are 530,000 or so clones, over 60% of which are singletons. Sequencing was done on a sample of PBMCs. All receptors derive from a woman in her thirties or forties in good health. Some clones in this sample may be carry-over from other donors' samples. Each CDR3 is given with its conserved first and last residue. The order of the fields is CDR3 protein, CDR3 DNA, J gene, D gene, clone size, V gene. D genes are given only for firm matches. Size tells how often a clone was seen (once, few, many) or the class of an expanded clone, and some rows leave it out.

CDR3 protein: CSVESSFGLTYEQYF
CDR3 DNA: TGCAGCGTTGAATCATCGTTTGGGCTCACCTACGAGCAGTACTTC
J gene: TRBJ2-7
D gene: .
clone size: .
V gene: TRBV29-1

CDR3 protein: CATKRGRASYEQYF
CDR3 DNA: TGTGCCACCAAACGCGGGAGGGCCTCCTACGAGCAGTACTTC
J gene: TRBJ2-7
D gene: TRBD2
clone size: .
V gene: TRBV28

CDR3 protein: CASSGQGVLGNQPQHF
CDR3 DNA: TGTGCCAGTTCTGGACAGGGGGTTTTAGGCAATCAGCCCCAGCATTTT
J gene: TRBJ1-5
D gene: TRBD1
clone size: .
V gene: TRBV30

CDR3 protein: CASGTAPLHF
CDR3 DNA: TGTGCCAGCGGGACAGCACCCCTCCACTTT
J gene: TRBJ1-6
D gene: TRBD1
clone size: .
V gene: TRBV28

CDR3 protein: CASSPGTGTDTQYF
CDR3 DNA: TGTGCCAGTAGTCCCGGGACAGGCACAGATACGCAGTATTTT
J gene: TRBJ2-3
D gene: TRBD1
clone size: few
V gene: TRBV19

CDR3 protein: CASSRDSQETQYF
CDR3 DNA: TGTGCCAGCAGCCGGGACTCGCAAGAGACCCAGTACTTC
J gene: TRBJ2-5
D gene: .
clone size: .
V gene: TRBV5-4

CDR3 protein: CASRASVSSYEQYF
CDR3 DNA: TGTGCCAGCAGGGCCTCCGTGAGCTCCTACGAGCAGTACTTC
J gene: TRBJ2-7
D gene: .
clone size: once
V gene: TRBV28

CDR3 protein: CASSLLSGGTYEQYF
CDR3 DNA: TGTGCCAGCAGTTTGCTATCAGGGGGGACTTACGAGCAGTACTTC
J gene: TRBJ2-7
D gene: .
clone size: .
V gene: TRBV28

CDR3 protein: CASSPWGGSNTGELFF
CDR3 DNA: TGTGCCAGCAGCCCGTGGGGGGGCTCGAACACCGGGGAGCTGTTTTTT
J gene: TRBJ2-2
D gene: .
clone size: .
V gene: TRBV11-2

CDR3 protein: CASSLKRGTEAFF
CDR3 DNA: TGCGCCAGCAGCTTGAAAAGGGGGACTGAAGCTTTCTTT
J gene: TRBJ1-1
D gene: .
clone size: .
V gene: TRBV5-1

CDR3 protein: CASKGQDLNTEAFF
CDR3 DNA: TGTGCCAGCAAGGGACAGGATCTGAACACTGAAGCTTTCTTT
J gene: TRBJ1-1
D gene: TRBD1
clone size: .
V gene: TRBV6-5

CDR3 protein: CAWSQGRNGYNEQFF
CDR3 DNA: TGTGCCTGGAGCCAGGGGCGTAACGGGTACAATGAGCAGTTCTTC
J gene: TRBJ2-1
D gene: .
clone size: .
V gene: TRBV30

CDR3 protein: CASRPRDRAYTF
CDR3 DNA: TGTGCCAGCAGACCTCGGGACAGGGCTTATACCTTC
J gene: TRBJ1-2
D gene: TRBD1
clone size: .
V gene: TRBV28

CDR3 protein: CASSQPPGTGQNTEAFF
CDR3 DNA: TGTGCCAGCAGCCAACCCCCCGGGACAGGGCAGAACACTGAAGCTTTCTTT
J gene: TRBJ1-1
D gene: TRBD1
clone size: .
V gene: TRBV4-2

CDR3 protein: CASSPGVDYGYTF
CDR3 DNA: TGTGCCAGCAGTCCCGGCGTCGACTATGGCTACACCTTC
J gene: TRBJ1-2
D gene: .
clone size: .
V gene: TRBV6-6

CDR3 protein: CASSFGSLAGTYEQYF
CDR3 DNA: TGTGCCAGCAGCTTTGGATCCCTAGCGGGTACCTACGAGCAGTACTTC
J gene: TRBJ2-7
D gene: TRBD2
clone size: .
V gene: TRBV7-9

CDR3 protein: CASSPRDRVQETQYF
CDR3 DNA: TGTGCCAGCAGCCCCCGCGACAGGGTTCAAGAGACCCAGTACTTC
J gene: TRBJ2-5
D gene: TRBD1
clone size: .
V gene: TRBV7-8

CDR3 protein: CASSPGATGELFF
CDR3 DNA: TGTGCCAGCAGTCCAGGGGCCACCGGGGAGCTGTTTTTT
J gene: TRBJ2-2
D gene: .
clone size: once
V gene: TRBV28

CDR3 protein: CASSWTSGRAGNIQYF
CDR3 DNA: TGTGCCAGCAGCTGGACTAGCGGGAGGGCCGGAAACATTCAGTACTTC
J gene: TRBJ2-4
D gene: TRBD2
clone size: once
V gene: TRBV5-4

CDR3 protein: CASSLLAGRKEKLFF
CDR3 DNA: TGTGCCAGCAGCTTGTTGGCGGGTAGAAAGGAAAAACTGTTTTTT
J gene: TRBJ1-4
D gene: .
clone size: .
V gene: TRBV5-6

CDR3 protein: CASSQTGTDNTGELFF
CDR3 DNA: TGTGCCAGCAGCCAAACCGGGACAGATAACACCGGGGAGCTGTTTTTT
J gene: TRBJ2-2
D gene: TRBD1
clone size: .
V gene: TRBV11-3

CDR3 protein: CAISDRSATGNTIYF
CDR3 DNA: TGTGCCATCAGTGACCGATCTGCAACTGGAAACACCATATATTTT
J gene: TRBJ1-3
D gene: .
clone size: .
V gene: TRBV10-3

CDR3 protein: CASSLAGMYNEQFF
CDR3 DNA: TGCGCCAGCAGCTTAGCGGGAATGTACAATGAGCAGTTCTTC
J gene: TRBJ2-1
D gene: TRBD2
clone size: once
V gene: TRBV5-1

CDR3 protein: CASSLRDRGLRQPQHF
CDR3 DNA: TGTGCCAGCTCACTACGGGACAGGGGGCTTAGACAGCCCCAGCATTTT
J gene: TRBJ1-5
D gene: TRBD1
clone size: .
V gene: TRBV18

CDR3 protein: CASSQREMYEQFF
CDR3 DNA: TGTGCCAGCAGCCAGCGGGAGATGTATGAGCAGTTCTTC
J gene: TRBJ2-1
D gene: TRBD2
clone size: .
V gene: TRBV6-6

CDR3 protein: CASKPGQNSYEQYF
CDR3 DNA: TGTGCCAGCAAACCGGGACAGAACTCCTACGAGCAGTACTTC
J gene: TRBJ2-7
D gene: TRBD1
clone size: .
V gene: TRBV2

CDR3 protein: CASSARVGYHQPQHF
CDR3 DNA: TGTGCCAGTAGTGCGAGGGTAGGGTATCATCAGCCCCAGCATTTT
J gene: TRBJ1-5
D gene: .
clone size: .
V gene: TRBV19

CDR3 protein: CASSSFPDYEQYF
CDR3 DNA: TGTGCCAGCAGTTCTTTCCCGGACTACGAGCAGTACTTC
J gene: TRBJ2-7
D gene: .
clone size: few
V gene: TRBV27

CDR3 protein: CASSVGQAYEQYF
CDR3 DNA: TGTGCCAGCAGTGTGGGACAAGCCTACGAGCAGTACTTC
J gene: TRBJ2-7
D gene: .
clone size: once
V gene: TRBV6-1

CDR3 protein: CASRKSGRVEETQYF
CDR3 DNA: TGCGCCAGCAGGAAAAGCGGGAGGGTGGAGGAGACCCAGTACTTC
J gene: TRBJ2-5
D gene: TRBD2
clone size: .
V gene: TRBV5-1

CDR3 protein: CASSRGTHNEQFF
CDR3 DNA: TGCGCCAGCAGCCGGGGGACACACAATGAGCAGTTCTTC
J gene: TRBJ2-1
D gene: .
clone size: .
V gene: TRBV5-1

CDR3 protein: CASSLAEGASVITEAFF
CDR3 DNA: TGCGCCAGCAGCTTGGCAGAGGGGGCGTCGGTAATCACTGAAGCTTTCTTT
J gene: TRBJ1-1
D gene: TRBD1
clone size: .
V gene: TRBV5-1

CDR3 protein: CASSLSGRYTDTQYF
CDR3 DNA: TGTGCCAGCAGCCTTAGCGGGAGGTACACAGATACGCAGTATTTT
J gene: TRBJ2-3
D gene: TRBD2
clone size: few
V gene: TRBV11-2

CDR3 protein: CASSSPGGGRGNQPQHF
CDR3 DNA: TGTGCCAGCAGTTCTCCCGGGGGCGGGAGAGGAAATCAGCCCCAGCATTTT
J gene: TRBJ1-5
D gene: .
clone size: .
V gene: TRBV28